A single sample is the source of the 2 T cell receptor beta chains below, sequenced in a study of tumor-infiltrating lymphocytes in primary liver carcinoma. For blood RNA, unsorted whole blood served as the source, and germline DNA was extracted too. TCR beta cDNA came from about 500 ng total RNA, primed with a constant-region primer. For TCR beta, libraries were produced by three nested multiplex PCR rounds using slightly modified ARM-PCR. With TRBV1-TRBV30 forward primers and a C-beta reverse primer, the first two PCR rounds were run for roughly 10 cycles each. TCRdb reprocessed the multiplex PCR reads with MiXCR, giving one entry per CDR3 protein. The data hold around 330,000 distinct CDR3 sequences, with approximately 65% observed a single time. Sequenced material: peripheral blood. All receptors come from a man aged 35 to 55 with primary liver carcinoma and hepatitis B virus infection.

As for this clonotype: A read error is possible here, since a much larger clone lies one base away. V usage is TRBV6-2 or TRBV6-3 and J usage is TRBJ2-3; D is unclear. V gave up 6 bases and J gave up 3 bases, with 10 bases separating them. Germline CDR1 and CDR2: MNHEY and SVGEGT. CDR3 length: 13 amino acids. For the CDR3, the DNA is TGTGCCAGCAGCCCTTTTTGGACAGATACGCAGTATTTT. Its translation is CASSPFWTDTQYF.

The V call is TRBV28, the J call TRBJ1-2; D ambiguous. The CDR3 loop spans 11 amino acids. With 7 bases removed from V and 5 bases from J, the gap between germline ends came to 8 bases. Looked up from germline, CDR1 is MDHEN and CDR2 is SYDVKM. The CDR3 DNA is TGTGCCAGCAATATAGGGTATGGCTACACCTTC. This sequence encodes CASNIGYGYTF.